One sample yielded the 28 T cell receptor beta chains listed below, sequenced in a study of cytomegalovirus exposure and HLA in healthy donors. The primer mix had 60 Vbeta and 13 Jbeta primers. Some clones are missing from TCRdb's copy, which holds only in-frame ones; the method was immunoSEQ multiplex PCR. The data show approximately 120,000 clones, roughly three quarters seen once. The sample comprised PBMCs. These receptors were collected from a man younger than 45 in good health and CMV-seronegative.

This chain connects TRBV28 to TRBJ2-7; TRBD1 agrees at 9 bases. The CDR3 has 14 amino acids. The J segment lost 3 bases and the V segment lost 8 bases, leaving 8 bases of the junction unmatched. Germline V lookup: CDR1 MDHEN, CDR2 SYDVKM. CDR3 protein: CASFAGTGFYEQYF. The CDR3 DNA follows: TGTGCCAGCTTTGCCGGGACAGGGTTCTACGAGCAGTACTTC.

The CDR3 protein is CASSLTPVSTDTQYF. CDR3 DNA sequence: TGTGCCAGCAGCCTTACTCCCGTTTCCACAGATACGCAGTATTTT. The V gene is TRBV9, the J gene TRBJ2-3; D is unresolved. The V and J ends lost 4 bases and 2 bases respectively, with 14 bases between them. This CDR3 has 15 amino acids. CDR1 is SGDLS and CDR2 is YYNGEE in the germline V gene.

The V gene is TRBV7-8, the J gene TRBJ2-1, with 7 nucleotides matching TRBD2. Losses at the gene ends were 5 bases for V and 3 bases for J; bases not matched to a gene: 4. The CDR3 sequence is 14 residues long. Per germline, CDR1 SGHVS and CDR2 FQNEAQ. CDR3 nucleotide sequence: TGTGCCAGCAGCCCCGAGCGGGACTACAATGAGCAGTTCTTC. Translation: CASSPERDYNEQFF.

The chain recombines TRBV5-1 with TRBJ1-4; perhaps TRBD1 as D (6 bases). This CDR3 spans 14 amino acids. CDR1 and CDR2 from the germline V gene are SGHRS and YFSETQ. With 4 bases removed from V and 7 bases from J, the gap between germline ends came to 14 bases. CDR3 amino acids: CASSQRGGAEKLFF. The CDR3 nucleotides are TGCGCCAGCAGCCAGAGGGGGGGGGCTGAAAAACTGTTTTTT.

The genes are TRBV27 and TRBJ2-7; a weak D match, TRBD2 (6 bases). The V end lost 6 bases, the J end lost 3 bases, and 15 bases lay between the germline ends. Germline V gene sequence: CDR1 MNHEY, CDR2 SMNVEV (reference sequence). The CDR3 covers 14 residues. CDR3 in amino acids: CASRPRDSNYEQYF. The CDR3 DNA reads TGTGCCAGCAGACCCCGGGACTCTAACTACGAGCAGTACTTC.

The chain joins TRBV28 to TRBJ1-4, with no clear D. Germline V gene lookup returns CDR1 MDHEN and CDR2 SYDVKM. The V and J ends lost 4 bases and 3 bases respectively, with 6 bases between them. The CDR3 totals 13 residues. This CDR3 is CASSWAPNEKLFF. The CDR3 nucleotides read TGTGCCAGCAGTTGGGCTCCTAATGAAAAACTGTTTTTT.

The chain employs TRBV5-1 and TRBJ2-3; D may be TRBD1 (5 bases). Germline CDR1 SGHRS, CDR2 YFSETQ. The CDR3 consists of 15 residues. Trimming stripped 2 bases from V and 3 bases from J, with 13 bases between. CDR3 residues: CASSFGQGRTDTQYF. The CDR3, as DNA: TGCGCCAGCAGCTTCGGGCAGGGTAGGACAGATACGCAGTATTTT.

CDR3 region: CASSYSGEETQYF. In nucleotides, the CDR3 is TGTGCCAGCAGTTATAGCGGGGAAGAGACCCAGTACTTC. This chain links TRBV28 with TRBJ2-5; 8 bases match TRBD2. V was pared by 4 bases and J by 3 bases, with 1 base of the junction left unmatched. This CDR3 has 13 amino acids. CDR1 and CDR2 from the germline V gene are MDHEN and SYDVKM.

The CDR3 here is CASSQQGAGTDTQYF. In nucleotides, the CDR3 is TGTGCCAGCAGCCAACAGGGGGCGGGCACAGATACGCAGTATTTT. The chain couples TRBV7-9 to TRBJ2-3; the match to TRBD1 covers 9 bases. Germline V gene data show CDR1 as SEHNR and CDR2 as FQNEAQ (reference sequence). V was pared by 5 bases and J by 1 base, with 4 bases of the junction left unmatched. The CDR3 is 15 amino acids. The complete variable domain, with remaining parts taken from reference TRBV7-9 and TRBJ2-3, reads DTGVSQNPRHKITKRGQNVTFRCDPISEHNRLYWYRQTLGQGPEFLTYFQNEAQLEKSRLLSDRFSAERPKGSFSTLEIQRTEQGDSAMYLCASSQQGAGTDTQYFGPGTRLTVL.

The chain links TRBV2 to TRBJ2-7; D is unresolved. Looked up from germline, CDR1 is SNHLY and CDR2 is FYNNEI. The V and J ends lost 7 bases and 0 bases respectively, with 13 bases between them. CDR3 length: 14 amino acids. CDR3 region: CASTLEMSSYEQYF. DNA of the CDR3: TGTGCCAGCACCCTGGAGATGAGCTCCTACGAGCAGTACTTC.

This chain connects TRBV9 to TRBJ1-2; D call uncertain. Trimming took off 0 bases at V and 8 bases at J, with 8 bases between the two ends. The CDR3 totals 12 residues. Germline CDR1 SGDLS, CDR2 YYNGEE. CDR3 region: CASSVADTGYTF. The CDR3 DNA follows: TGTGCCAGCAGCGTAGCTGACACGGGCTACACCTTC.

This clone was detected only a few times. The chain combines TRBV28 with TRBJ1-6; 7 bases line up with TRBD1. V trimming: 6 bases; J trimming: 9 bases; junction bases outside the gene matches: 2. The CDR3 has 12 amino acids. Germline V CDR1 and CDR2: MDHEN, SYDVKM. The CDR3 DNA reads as TGTGCCAGCAGACGACAGGGTTCACCCCTCCACTTT. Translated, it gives CASRRQGSPLHF.

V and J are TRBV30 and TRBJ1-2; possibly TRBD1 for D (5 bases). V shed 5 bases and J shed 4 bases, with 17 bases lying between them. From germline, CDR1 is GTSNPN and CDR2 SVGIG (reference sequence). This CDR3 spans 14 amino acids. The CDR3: CAWDGGEGFYGYTF. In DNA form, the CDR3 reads TGTGCCTGGGATGGGGGGGAAGGGTTCTATGGCTACACCTTC. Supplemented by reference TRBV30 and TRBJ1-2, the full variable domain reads SQTIHQWPATLVQPVGSPLSLECTVEGTSNPNLYWYRQAAGRGLQLLFYSVGIGQISSEVPQNLSASRPQDRQFILSSKKLLLSDSGFYLCAWDGGEGFYGYTFGSGTRLTVV.

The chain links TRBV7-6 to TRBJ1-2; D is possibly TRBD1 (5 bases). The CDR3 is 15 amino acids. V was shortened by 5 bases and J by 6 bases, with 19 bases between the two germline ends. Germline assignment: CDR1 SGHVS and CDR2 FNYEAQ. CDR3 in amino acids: CASSPLPGWLNGYTF. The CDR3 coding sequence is TGTGCCAGCAGCCCCCTTCCAGGGTGGTTAAATGGCTACACCTTC.

This chain's CDR3 is CASSPRGLAGPEQYF. CDR3 DNA: TGTGCCAGCAGCCCCCGTGGACTAGCGGGACCCGAGCAGTACTTC. The chain recombines TRBV11-2 with TRBJ2-7, with 12 bases aligning to TRBD2. Trimming at V came to 5 bases and at J to 6 bases, leaving 8 bases not matched to a gene. The length of the CDR3 is 15 residues. Germline values: CDR1 SGHAT, CDR2 FQNNGV.

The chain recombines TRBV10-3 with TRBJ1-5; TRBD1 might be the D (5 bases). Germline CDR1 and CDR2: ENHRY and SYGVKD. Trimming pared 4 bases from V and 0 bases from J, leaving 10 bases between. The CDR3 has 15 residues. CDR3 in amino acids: CAISGGTPSNQPQHF. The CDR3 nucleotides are TGTGCCATCAGTGGGGGCACCCCTAGCAATCAGCCCCAGCATTTT.

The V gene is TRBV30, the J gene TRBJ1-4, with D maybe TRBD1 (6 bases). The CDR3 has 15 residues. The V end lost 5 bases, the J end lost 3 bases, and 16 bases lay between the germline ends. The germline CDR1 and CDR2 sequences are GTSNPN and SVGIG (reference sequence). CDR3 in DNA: TGTGCCTGGTCTCTTGGGGGGGCGGCTAATGAAAAACTGTTTTTT. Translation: CAWSLGGAANEKLFF.

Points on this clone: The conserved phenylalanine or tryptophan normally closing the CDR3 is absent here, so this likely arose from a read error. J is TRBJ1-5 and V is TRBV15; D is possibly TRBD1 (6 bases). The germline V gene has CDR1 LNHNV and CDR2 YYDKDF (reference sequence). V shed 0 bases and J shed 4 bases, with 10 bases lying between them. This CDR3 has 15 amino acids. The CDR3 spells CATSRDGGPNQPQHV. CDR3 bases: TGTGCCACCAGCAGAGATGGGGGCCCGAATCAGCCCCAGCATGTT.

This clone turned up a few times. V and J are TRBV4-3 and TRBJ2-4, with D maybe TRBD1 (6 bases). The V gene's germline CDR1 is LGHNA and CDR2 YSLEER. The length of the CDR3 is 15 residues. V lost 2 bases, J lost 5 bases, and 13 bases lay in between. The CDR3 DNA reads TGCGCCAGCAGCCAACGAACAGGGTTCGAAAACATTCAGTACTTC. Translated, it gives CASSQRTGFENIQYF.

This CDR3 is CASSQAGQGGVDTGELFF. The CDR3 region has the DNA TGTGCCAGCAGCCAAGCCGGACAGGGAGGTGTTGACACCGGGGAGCTGTTTTTT. The chain links TRBV4-2 to TRBJ2-2; 8 bases fit TRBD1. Germline loops: CDR1 LGHNA, CDR2 YNFKEQ. V dropped 1 base and J dropped 3; count of bases not matched to a gene: 10. This CDR3 contains 18 residues.

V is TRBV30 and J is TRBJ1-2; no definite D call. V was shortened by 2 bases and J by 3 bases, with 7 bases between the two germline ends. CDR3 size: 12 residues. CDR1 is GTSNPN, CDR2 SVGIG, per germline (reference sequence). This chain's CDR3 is CAWSLSHYGYTF. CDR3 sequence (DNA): TGTGCCTGGAGTCTGTCCCACTATGGCTACACCTTC.

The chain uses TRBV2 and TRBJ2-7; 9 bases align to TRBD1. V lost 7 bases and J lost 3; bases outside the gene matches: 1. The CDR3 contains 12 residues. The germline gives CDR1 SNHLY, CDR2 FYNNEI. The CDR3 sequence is CASKDRGYEQYF. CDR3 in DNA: TGTGCCAGCAAGGACAGGGGCTACGAGCAGTACTTC.

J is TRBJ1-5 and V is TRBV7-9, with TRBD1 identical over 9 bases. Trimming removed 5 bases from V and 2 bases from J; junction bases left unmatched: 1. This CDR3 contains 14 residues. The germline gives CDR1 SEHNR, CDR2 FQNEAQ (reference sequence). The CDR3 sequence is CASSGDRGNQPQHF. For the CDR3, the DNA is TGTGCCAGCAGCGGGGACAGGGGCAATCAGCCCCAGCATTTT.

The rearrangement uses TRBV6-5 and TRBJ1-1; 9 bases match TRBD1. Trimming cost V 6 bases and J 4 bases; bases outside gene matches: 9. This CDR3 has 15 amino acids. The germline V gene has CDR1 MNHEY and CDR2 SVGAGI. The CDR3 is CASSALTGGGTEAFF. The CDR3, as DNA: TGTGCCAGCAGCGCCTTGACAGGGGGAGGCACTGAAGCTTTCTTT.

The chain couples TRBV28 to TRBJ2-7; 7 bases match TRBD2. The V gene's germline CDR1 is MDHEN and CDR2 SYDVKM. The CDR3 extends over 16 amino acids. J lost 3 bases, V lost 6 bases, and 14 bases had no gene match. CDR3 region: CASSQISGGVLYEQYF. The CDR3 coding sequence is TGTGCCAGCAGCCAGATATCGGGAGGCGTACTCTACGAGCAGTACTTC. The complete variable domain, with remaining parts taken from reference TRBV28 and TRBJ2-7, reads DVKVTQSSRYLVKRTGEKVFLECVQDMDHENMFWYRQDPGLGLRLIYFSYDVKMKEKGDIPEGYSVSREKKERFSLILESASTNQTSMYLCASSQISGGVLYEQYFGPGTRLTVT.

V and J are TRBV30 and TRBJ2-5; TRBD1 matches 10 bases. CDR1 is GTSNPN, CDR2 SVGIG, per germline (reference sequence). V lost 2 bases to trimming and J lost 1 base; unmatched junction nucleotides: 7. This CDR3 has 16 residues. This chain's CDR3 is CAWSSSDRGLQETQYF. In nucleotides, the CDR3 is TGTGCCTGGAGTTCGTCAGACAGGGGGCTCCAAGAGACCCAGTACTTC.

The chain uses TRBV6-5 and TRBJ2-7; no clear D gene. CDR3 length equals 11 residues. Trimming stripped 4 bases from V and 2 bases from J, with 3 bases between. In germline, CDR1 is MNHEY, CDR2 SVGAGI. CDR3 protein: CASSSTYEQYF. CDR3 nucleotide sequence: TGTGCCAGCAGTTCCACCTACGAGCAGTACTTC.

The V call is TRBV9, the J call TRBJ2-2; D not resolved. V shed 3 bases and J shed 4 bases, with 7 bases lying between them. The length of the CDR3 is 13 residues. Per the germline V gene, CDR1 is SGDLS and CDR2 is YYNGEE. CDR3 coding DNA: TGTGCCAGCAGCGCCTCAGTCACCGGGGAGCTGTTTTTT. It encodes CASSASVTGELFF.